The 21 T cell receptor beta chains listed next were all sequenced from one sample in a study of T cells of healthy individuals. TCRdb recomputed calls from the 5' RACE reads with MiXCR, one row per CDR3 protein. This sample carries around 79,000 distinct CDR3 sequences, roughly 5% of them seen once, and the ten largest clones take about 7.5%. Source of these receptors: a female donor in good health.

The rearrangement uses TRBV2 and TRBJ1-1; TRBD1 matches at 9 bases. Trimming cost V 4 bases and J 1 base; bases outside gene matches: 1. The germline V gene encodes CDR1 SNHLY and CDR2 FYNNEI. The CDR3 is 14 residues long. The chain's CDR3 is CASSGTGENTEAFF. DNA of the CDR3: TGTGCCAGCAGTGGGACAGGGGAGAACACTGAAGCTTTCTTT.

The chain is built from TRBV5-5 and TRBJ1-2; D remains ambiguous. The V gene's germline CDR1 is SGHKS and CDR2 YYEKEE (reference sequence). V lost 4 bases and J lost 0, with 16 bases in between. The CDR3 loop spans 16 amino acids. The CDR3 protein is CASSTLRGRTNYGYTF. CDR3 sequence (DNA): TGTGCCAGCAGCACCCTTCGTGGCCGCACTAACTATGGCTACACCTTC.

This clonotype was counted only a few times. CDR3 bases: TGCGCCAGCAGCTTGAGGTTGGGGCTTGAAGCTTTCTTT. Encoded protein: CASSLRLGLEAFF. This chain links TRBV5-1 with TRBJ1-1; a possible D gene is TRBD1 (5 bases). CDR1 SGHRS and CDR2 YFSETQ come from the germline V gene. Trimming cost V 1 base and J 7 bases, with 11 bases left between them. This CDR3 has 13 amino acids.

This clonotype was counted a few times. The chain recombines TRBV15 with TRBJ1-4; D remains unclear. CDR1 and CDR2 (germline): LNHNV, YYDKDF (reference sequence). This CDR3 region has 14 residues. Trimming took 10 bases from V and 10 from J, leaving 22 bases between them. CDR3 sequence reads: CARKDGYNDGKLFF. The CDR3 DNA is TGTGCCAGGAAAGATGGATATAATGACGGAAAACTGTTTTTT.

This clonotype turned up a few times. The V and J genes are TRBV7-9 and TRBJ1-1, with 7 nucleotides matching TRBD1. Germline V gives CDR1 SEHNR, CDR2 FQNEAQ (reference sequence). V lost 5 bases to trimming and J lost 1 base; unmatched junction nucleotides: 10. This CDR3 contains 16 residues. CDR3 region: CASSPPQGRRNTEAFF. Written as DNA, the CDR3 is TGTGCCAGCAGCCCCCCACAGGGGCGTAGGAACACTGAAGCTTTCTTT.

This sequence joins TRBV20-1 and TRBJ1-4; D possibly corresponds to TRBD1 (6 bases). Deletions cut 3 bases from V and 8 bases from J, with 16 bases between. The germline CDR1 and CDR2 sequences are DFQATT and SNEGSKA (reference sequence). The CDR3 spans 14 residues. The CDR3 is CSARKTGRGEKLFF. In nucleotides, the CDR3 is TGCAGTGCTAGGAAGACGGGAAGGGGGGAAAAACTGTTTTTT.

There are many counts of this clonotype. CDR3 region: CSARELTRGNEQYF. DNA for the CDR3: TGCAGTGCTAGAGAGCTTACCAGGGGCAACGAGCAGTACTTC. The rearrangement joins TRBV20-1 to TRBJ2-7, with a possible D match to TRBD1 (6 bases). CDR1 and CDR2 from the germline V gene are DFQATT and SNEGSKA (reference sequence). Deletions cut 0 bases from V and 5 bases from J, with 14 bases between. This CDR3 has 14 amino acids.

This clonotype was seen many times. The chain carries TRBV19 and TRBJ1-2; possible D gene TRBD1, 5 bases. CDR3 length: 11 residues. Per germline, CDR1 LNHDA and CDR2 SQIVND (reference sequence). Deletions cut 7 bases from V and 7 bases from J, with 10 bases between. This CDR3 is CASTTQGGYTF. The CDR3, as DNA: TGTGCCAGTACCACCCAGGGTGGCTACACCTTC.

This clonotype was recorded many times. This chain uses TRBV6-5 with TRBJ2-7; 7 bases map to TRBD1. J lost 4 bases, V lost 0 bases, and 6 bases had no gene match. CDR1 MNHEY and CDR2 SVGAGI come from the germline V gene. This CDR3 has 15 amino acids. The CDR3 sequence: CASSYSKGAGYEQYF. The CDR3 DNA sequence: TGTGCCAGCAGTTACTCGAAGGGGGCAGGTTACGAGCAGTACTTC.

This clonotype was observed many times. The chain has TRBV5-4 and TRBJ2-7; the match to TRBD1 covers 7 bases. The germline gives CDR1 SGHNT, CDR2 YYREEE (reference sequence). The junction had 4 bases not matched to a gene; V was cut back by 4 bases and J by 3 bases. This CDR3 spans 13 amino acids. The CDR3 reads CASSRDSGYEQYF. The CDR3 coding sequence is TGTGCCAGCAGCAGGGACAGTGGCTACGAGCAGTACTTC.

This clonotype came up a few times. The chain joins TRBV4-1 to TRBJ2-1, with D tentatively TRBD1 or TRBD2 (5 bases each). This CDR3 spans 18 amino acids. V lost 1 base, J lost 0 bases, and 16 bases lay in between. Germline V gene sequence: CDR1 MGHRA, CDR2 YSYEKL. CDR3 coding DNA: TGCGCCAGCAGCCAAGCTCCGGGACGCCTGAGCTCCTACAATGAGCAGTTCTTC. Protein: CASSQAPGRLSSYNEQFF.

Ten or more counts support this clonotype. The rearrangement links TRBV4-1 to TRBJ2-5; 11 nucleotides line up with TRBD2. Germline V gene sequence: CDR1 MGHRA, CDR2 YSYEKL. The CDR3 consists of 17 residues. The trim removed 4 bases at V and 1 base at J, leaving 8 bases unmatched. The CDR3 DNA reads as TGCGCCAGCAGCCCCTTTTCTAGCGGGAGGCCCCAAGAGACCCAGTACTTC. The encoded protein is CASSPFSSGRPQETQYF.

This clonotype came up many times. This chain links TRBV27 with TRBJ1-1, with D unclear. This CDR3 is 14 amino acids long. Trimming took 9 bases from V and 1 from J, leaving 15 bases between them. Germline CDR1 is MNHEY and CDR2 is SMNVEV (reference sequence). This CDR3 is CASFTGYGNTEAFF. The CDR3 DNA reads TGTGCCAGTTTCACGGGGTACGGGAACACTGAAGCTTTCTTT.

The chain joins TRBV12-3 or TRBV12-4 to TRBJ1-1, with a weak D call TRBD1 (6 bases). V was trimmed by 5 bases and J by 11 bases, leaving 15 bases between them. This CDR3 has 12 residues. The DNA of the CDR3 is TGTGCCAGCAGTCGGACAGAAATGAGTGCTTTCTTT. It encodes CASSRTEMSAFF.

This clonotype was counted ten times or more. The chain carries TRBV20-1 and TRBJ1-2, with D perhaps TRBD1 (6 bases). Trimming took 4 bases from V and 6 from J, leaving 18 bases between them. Germline assignment: CDR1 DFQATT and CDR2 SNEGSKA (reference sequence). The CDR3 totals 14 residues. The CDR3 DNA reads TGCAGTGCTACCCGGGACACTGAAGTCGATGGCTACACCTTC. Its protein is CSATRDTEVDGYTF.

This clonotype has a count of ten or more. The rearrangement uses TRBV19 and TRBJ1-5; D gene unclear. Germline CDR1 is LNHDA and CDR2 is SQIVND (reference sequence). V was pared by 4 bases and J by 4 bases, with 5 bases between. The CDR3 is 12 amino acids. Written as DNA, the CDR3 is TGTGCCAGTAGTAGCCTTAATCAGCCCCAGCATTTT. As protein: CASSSLNQPQHF.

Details on this clonotype: This may be a read error, as it is one base from a much larger clone. V usage is TRBV5-8 and J usage is TRBJ2-6; TRBD2 might be the D (5 bases). This CDR3 contains 16 residues. Germline assignment: CDR1 SGHTS and CDR2 YDEGEE. The CDR3 nucleotides are TGTGCCAGCCCCCGGGCAGAGGACTCTGAGGCCAACGTCCTGACTTTC. This translates into CASPRAEDSEANVLTF. The variable domain in full, with the rest retrieved from reference TRBV5-8 and TRBJ2-6, is EAGVTQSPTHLIKTRGQQATLRCSPISGHTSVYWYQQALGLGLQFLLWYDEGEERNRGNFPPRFSGRQFPNYSSELNVNALELEDSALYLCASPRAEDSEANVLTFGAGSRLTVL.

This clonotype was observed many times. J is TRBJ1-1 and V is TRBV20-1; D possibly corresponds to TRBD1 (5 bases). The CDR3 totals 13 residues. Germline CDR1 reads DFQATT; CDR2 reads SNEGSKA (reference sequence). V lost 4 bases and J lost 1, with 10 bases in between. The DNA for the CDR3 is TGCAGTGCTAAGGGGCGTAGGAACACTGAAGCTTTCTTT. This translates into CSAKGRRNTEAFF.

This clonotype has at least ten counts. V and J are TRBV7-9 and TRBJ2-3; 8 bases line up with TRBD2. With V trimmed by 5 bases and J by 4 bases, 14 bases remained unmatched. The CDR3 extends over 17 amino acids. Germline V gene lookup returns CDR1 SEHNR and CDR2 FQNEAQ (reference sequence). CDR3 bases: TGTGCCAGCAGCCCGCCCCTAGTACGGGAGGGGGCAGATACGCAGTATTTT. It codes for CASSPPLVREGADTQYF.

The table lists this clonotype with a few counts. V usage is TRBV4-3 and J usage is TRBJ2-1; 9 positions agree with TRBD2. V was clipped by 3 bases and J by 12 bases; unmatched bases: 3. The germline V gene has CDR1 LGHNA and CDR2 YSLEER. The CDR3 sequence is 12 residues long. CDR3 protein: CASSQRTSAQFF. CDR3 DNA: TGCGCCAGCAGCCAGAGGACTAGCGCGCAGTTCTTC.

This clonotype was detected many times. This rearrangement joins TRBV4-2 to TRBJ1-6; the match to TRBD1 covers 9 bases. Germline V gives CDR1 LGHNA, CDR2 YNFKEQ. The CDR3 runs 16 residues. J was trimmed by 9 bases and V by 0 bases; bases with no gene match: 6. The CDR3 protein is CASSQDGQGRSSPLHF. The CDR3 nucleotides read TGTGCCAGCAGCCAAGATGGACAGGGGAGAAGTTCACCCCTCCACTTT.